The rows below give T cell receptor beta chains drawn from one sample of a study of cytomegalovirus exposure and HLA in healthy donors. The table came from immunoSEQ multiplex PCR; TCRdb's copy has only in-frame clones and leaves some out. The sample includes around 86,000 clones, approximately 94% of them seen just once. What was sequenced was PBMCs. The receptors originated from a woman aged 25 to 39 in good health and CMV-seropositive. CDR3s include the opening cysteine and the closing phenylalanine or tryptophan. Each record gives: clone size, V gene, J gene, CDR3 length, D gene, CDR3 protein, CDR3 DNA. A D gene is named only where the DNA matches it firmly. Not all rows give a size; the values are once, few, many and, for expanded clones, a class.

size: .; V: TRBV6-6; J: TRBJ1-2; length: 15; D: .; CDR3: CASSYSQGANYGYTF; DNA: TGTGCCAGCAGTTACTCACAGGGAGCTAACTATGGCTACACCTTC
size: .; V: TRBV5-4; J: TRBJ2-1; length: 15; D: .; CDR3: CASSGELEAYNEQFF; DNA: TGTGCCAGCAGCGGCGAACTAGAGGCCTACAATGAGCAGTTCTTC
size: .; V: TRBV27; J: TRBJ2-5; length: 14; D: TRBD2; CDR3: CASSTGTTQETQYF; DNA: TGTGCCAGCAGTACCGGGACTACCCAAGAGACCCAGTACTTC
size: .; V: TRBV6-6; J: TRBJ1-2; length: 15; D: TRBD1; CDR3: CASSYARDRQYGYTF; DNA: TGTGCCAGCAGTTACGCCCGGGACAGACAGTATGGCTACACCTTC
size: .; V: TRBV5-6; J: TRBJ1-3; length: 19; D: TRBD1; CDR3: CASSQGGDRRLSSGNTIYF; DNA: TGTGCCAGCAGCCAAGGGGGGGACAGGCGATTGAGCTCTGGAAACACCATATATTTT
size: once; V: TRBV27; J: TRBJ2-2; length: 17; D: TRBD2; CDR3: CASSILRLGLNTGELFF; DNA: TGTGCCAGCAGTATCCTCCGACTGGGACTAAACACCGGGGAGCTGTTTTTT
size: .; V: TRBV13; J: TRBJ2-7; length: 14; D: .; CDR3: CASSLRLSYREQYF; DNA: TGTGCCAGCAGCTTGCGGTTGAGTTATCGCGAGCAGTACTTC
size: .; V: TRBV5-6; J: TRBJ2-7; length: 14; D: .; CDR3: CASRLRGGSYEQYF; DNA: TGTGCCAGCAGATTGAGGGGGGGCTCCTACGAGCAGTACTTC
size: .; V: TRBV11-1; J: TRBJ2-1; length: 16; D: .; CDR3: CASSLGVGSSYNEQFF; DNA: TGTGCCAGCAGCTTAGGGGTTGGGAGCTCCTACAATGAGCAGTTCTTC
size: .; V: TRBV7-6; J: TRBJ2-2; length: 16; D: TRBD2; CDR3: CASSLGLAGYTGELFF; DNA: TGTGCCAGCAGCTTAGGACTAGCGGGTTACACCGGGGAGCTGTTTTTT
size: .; V: TRBV27; J: TRBJ2-5; length: 16; D: .; CDR3: CASSLGGPLPQETQYF; DNA: TGTGCCAGCAGTTTAGGTGGCCCCCTCCCCCAAGAGACCCAGTACTTC
size: .; V: TRBV28; J: TRBJ1-1; length: 17; D: .; CDR3: CASSLSREGLANTEAFF; DNA: TGTGCCAGCTCACTATCCAGGGAGGGATTGGCGAACACTGAAGCTTTCTTT
size: once; V: TRBV2; J: TRBJ2-3; length: 12; D: .; CDR3: CASSESSDTQYF; DNA: TGTGCCAGCAGTGAATCTTCGGATACGCAGTATTTT
size: once; V: TRBV5-5; J: TRBJ2-1; length: 14; D: .; CDR3: CASSSTGTYNEQFF; DNA: TGTGCCAGCAGTTCGACCGGGACCTACAATGAGCAGTTCTTC
size: few; V: TRBV19; J: TRBJ2-7; length: 13; D: .; CDR3: CASRNGGSYEQYF; DNA: TGTGCCAGTAGAAATGGAGGGTCCTACGAGCAGTACTTC
size: .; V: TRBV5-4; J: TRBJ2-7; length: 15; D: TRBD2; CDR3: CASSSRLAGGYEQYF; DNA: TGTGCCAGCAGCTCCCGACTAGCGGGAGGTTACGAGCAGTACTTC
size: .; V: TRBV5-1; J: TRBJ2-5; length: 15; D: .; CDR3: CASSPLGRAMETQYF; DNA: TGCGCCAGCAGCCCACTGGGTCGAGCGATGGAGACCCAGTACTTC
size: .; V: TRBV7-3; J: TRBJ1-1; length: 14; D: .; CDR3: CASSQPGQNTEAFF; DNA: TGTGCCAGCAGCCAACCCGGACAGAACACTGAAGCTTTCTTT
size: .; V: TRBV2; J: TRBJ2-1; length: 16; D: TRBD2; CDR3: CASSRLAGSVLNEQFF; DNA: TGTGCCAGCAGTCGACTAGCGGGGTCCGTTTTAAATGAGCAGTTCTTC
size: .; V: TRBV19; J: TRBJ2-2; length: 18; D: TRBD2; CDR3: CASRGLAGANYNTGELFF; DNA: TGTGCCAGTAGGGGCCTAGCGGGAGCTAATTATAACACCGGGGAGCTGTTTTTT
size: .; V: TRBV28; J: TRBJ2-7; length: 14; D: .; CDR3: CASSFLPNGYEQYF; DNA: TGTGCCAGCAGTTTTCTCCCGAACGGGTACGAGCAGTACTTC
size: few; V: TRBV9; J: TRBJ2-1; length: 17; D: TRBD2; CDR3: CASSVHRGAGGPNEQFF; DNA: TGTGCCAGCAGCGTACACCGAGGGGCGGGAGGGCCGAATGAGCAGTTCTTC
size: .; V: TRBV5-4; J: TRBJ1-2; length: 15; D: .; CDR3: CASSARVQSFYGYTF; DNA: TGTGCCAGCAGCGCCCGGGTCCAAAGTTTCTATGGCTACACCTTC
size: .; V: TRBV5-1; J: TRBJ2-1; length: 13; D: .; CDR3: CASSLVSSGEQFF; DNA: TGCGCCAGCAGCTTGGTTAGCTCTGGTGAGCAGTTCTTC
size: .; V: TRBV28; J: TRBJ1-5; length: 17; D: TRBD1; CDR3: CASSREGQGTLRQPQHF; DNA: TGTGCCAGCAGCCGAGAGGGACAGGGGACGTTACGTCAGCCCCAGCATTTT
size: .; V: TRBV6-6; J: TRBJ1-2; length: 15; D: .; CDR3: CASSYGGTGSYGYTF; DNA: TGTGCCAGCAGTTACGGAGGAACAGGGAGCTATGGCTACACCTTC
size: .; V: TRBV4-3; J: TRBJ1-2; length: 15; D: .; CDR3: CASSREQGTLYGYTF; DNA: TGCGCCAGCAGCCGGGAACAGGGAACTCTCTATGGCTACACCTTC
size: few; V: TRBV30; J: TRBJ2-7; length: 13; D: TRBD2; CDR3: CAWTYSGSYEQYF; DNA: TGTGCCTGGACCTATAGCGGGAGCTACGAGCAGTACTTC
size: .; V: TRBV6-6; J: TRBJ1-1; length: 14; D: .; CDR3: CASSYSGQGTEAFF; DNA: TGTGCCAGCAGTTACTCCGGGCAGGGCACTGAAGCTTTCTTT
size: .; V: TRBV28; J: TRBJ1-2; length: 11; D: .; CDR3: CASRPGIGYTF; DNA: TGTGCCAGCCGTCCAGGGATCGGCTACACCTTC
size: .; V: TRBV15; J: TRBJ1-1; length: 17; D: TRBD1; CDR3: CATSREFPGQVNTEAFF; DNA: TGTGCCACCAGCAGAGAATTTCCGGGACAGGTGAACACTGAAGCTTTCTTT
size: .; V: TRBV5-8; J: TRBJ1-2; length: 15; D: .; CDR3: CASSLTAGRNYGYTF; DNA: TGTGCCAGCAGCTTGACTGCAGGAAGAAACTATGGCTACACCTTC
size: once; V: TRBV11-2; J: TRBJ2-7; length: 14; D: .; CDR3: CASSPPTPPYEQYF; DNA: TGTGCCAGCAGCCCTCCAACACCGCCATACGAGCAGTACTTC
size: .; V: TRBV2; J: TRBJ2-7; length: 14; D: TRBD2; CDR3: CASSEGLVSDEQYF; DNA: TGTGCCAGCAGTGAGGGACTAGTTTCCGACGAGCAGTACTTC
size: .; V: TRBV6-1; J: TRBJ1-5; length: 15; D: TRBD1; CDR3: CASSEWDRGPQPQHF; DNA: TGTGCCAGCAGTGAATGGGACAGGGGGCCTCAGCCCCAGCATTTT
size: .; V: TRBV7-9; J: TRBJ2-7; length: 13; D: .; CDR3: CASSQNLAAEQYF; DNA: TGTGCCAGCAGCCAGAACCTAGCAGCAGAGCAGTACTTC
size: .; V: TRBV4-3; J: TRBJ2-7; length: 16; D: .; CDR3: CASSQDWTPIPYEQYF; DNA: TGCGCCAGCAGCCAAGACTGGACTCCTATCCCCTACGAGCAGTACTTC
size: .; V: TRBV20-1; J: TRBJ1-1; length: 11; D: .; CDR3: CSASESPEAFF; DNA: TGCAGTGCTAGTGAGTCCCCTGAAGCTTTCTTT
size: .; V: TRBV7-2; J: TRBJ2-5; length: 15; D: TRBD2; CDR3: CASSPWTSGQETQYF; DNA: TGTGCCAGCAGTCCATGGACTAGCGGGCAAGAGACCCAGTACTTC
size: .; V: TRBV19; J: TRBJ1-4; length: 15; D: .; CDR3: CASSPRTATNEKLFF; DNA: TGTGCCAGTAGTCCCCGGACAGCAACTAATGAAAAACTGTTTTTT
size: once; V: TRBV28; J: TRBJ2-1; length: 17; D: TRBD2; CDR3: CASSGTSGFLSYNEQFF; DNA: TGTGCCAGCAGCGGGACTAGCGGGTTTCTCTCCTACAATGAGCAGTTCTTC
size: .; V: TRBV5-1; J: TRBJ2-1; length: 14; D: TRBD1; CDR3: CASSMVGQGREQFF; DNA: TGCGCCAGCAGCATGGTCGGACAGGGGAGAGAGCAGTTCTTC
size: .; V: TRBV5-1; J: TRBJ2-2; length: 14; D: TRBD2; CDR3: CASSFGGSSGELFF; DNA: TGCGCCAGCAGCTTCGGCGGGAGCAGCGGGGAGCTGTTTTTT
size: .; V: TRBV7-9; J: TRBJ2-2; length: 16; D: .; CDR3: CASSLGVNLDTGELFF; DNA: TGTGCCAGCAGCTTAGGAGTTAACTTAGACACCGGGGAGCTGTTTTTT
size: .; V: TRBV5-4; J: TRBJ2-2; length: 16; D: TRBD2; CDR3: CASSLGLAGVVGELFF; DNA: TGTGCCAGCAGCTTGGGACTAGCGGGAGTTGTAGGGGAGCTGTTTTTT
size: .; V: TRBV5-5; J: TRBJ2-7; length: 11; D: .; CDR3: CASSPRDEQYF; DNA: TGTGCCAGCAGCCCCAGGGACGAGCAGTACTTC
size: few; V: TRBV30; J: TRBJ1-2; length: 14; D: .; CDR3: CAWRTPGANYGYTF; DNA: TGTGCCTGGAGAACGCCAGGGGCGAACTATGGCTACACCTTC
size: .; V: TRBV10-3; J: TRBJ2-1; length: 12; D: .; CDR3: CAISESSNEQFF; DNA: TGTGCCATCAGTGAGTCGTCGAATGAGCAGTTCTTC
size: .; V: TRBV5-1; J: TRBJ1-4; length: 15; D: .; CDR3: CASSGAAGQNEKLFF; DNA: TGCGCCAGCAGCGGGGCGGCAGGTCAAAATGAAAAACTGTTTTTT
size: .; V: TRBV11-2; J: TRBJ2-1; length: 15; D: TRBD1; CDR3: CASSSRTGTMNEQFF; DNA: TGTGCCAGCAGCTCCCGGACAGGGACAATGAATGAGCAGTTCTTC
size: .; V: TRBV28; J: TRBJ1-5; length: 13; D: TRBD1; CDR3: CASSFGQGGPQHF; DNA: TGTGCCAGCAGTTTTGGCCAGGGGGGGCCCCAGCATTTT
size: .; V: TRBV7-2; J: TRBJ1-4; length: 15; D: .; CDR3: CASSLAGQGGEKLFF; DNA: TGTGCCAGCAGCTTAGCGGGCCAGGGAGGCGAAAAACTGTTTTTT
size: once; V: TRBV5-1; J: TRBJ2-1; length: 14; D: TRBD2; CDR3: CASSTGTSYNEQFF; DNA: TGCGCCAGCAGCACCGGGACTAGCTACAATGAGCAGTTCTTC
size: .; V: TRBV30; J: TRBJ1-3; length: 18; D: TRBD1; CDR3: CAWSVRLGQGDSGNTIYF; DNA: TGTGCCTGGAGTGTAAGGCTGGGACAGGGAGACTCTGGAAACACCATATATTTT
size: once; V: TRBV28; J: TRBJ2-3; length: 12; D: TRBD2; CDR3: CAIAGVIDTQYF; DNA: TGTGCCATCGCGGGGGTGATAGATACGCAGTATTTT